The 22 T cell receptor beta chains below all came from one sample that was sequenced in a study of metastatic and nonmetastatic thyroid tumors. Thyroid surgery took place with no prior treatment in any patient. Using MiXCR, TCRdb reanalyzed the PCR reads. The sample consists of around 42,000 clones, 9.5% to 13% of them appearing once. Source material: blood. The receptor source for this set is a male donor with papillary thyroid cancer or a benign thyroid nodule (not recorded which). Some clones in this sample may be carry-over from other donors' samples.

The table lists this clone with a few counts. This rearrangement joins TRBV6-2 or TRBV6-3 to TRBJ2-3, with 7 bases matching TRBD2. CDR1 MNHEY and CDR2 SVGEGT come from the germline V gene. V gave up 2 bases and J gave up 5 bases; unmatched junction bases: 10. The CDR3 spans 16 residues. CDR3 amino acids: CASSYGYGGKGDTQYF. In DNA, the CDR3 is TGTGCCAGCAGTTACGGATACGGGGGGAAAGGAGATACGCAGTATTTT.

V is TRBV6-1 and J is TRBJ2-7; D not certain. Germline assignment: CDR1 MNHNS and CDR2 SASEGT. CDR3 size: 13 residues. V was trimmed by 6 bases and J by 2 bases, leaving 11 bases between them. The CDR3 DNA follows: TGTGCCAGCAGGACGGGCCTTACCTACGAGCAGTACTTC. This sequence encodes CASRTGLTYEQYF.

The chain recombines TRBV18 with TRBJ2-7, with 9 bases matching TRBD1. V was clipped by 2 bases and J by 3 bases; unmatched bases: 5. CDR1 is KGHSH, CDR2 LQKENI, per germline. The CDR3 has 15 residues. CDR3 protein: CASSPAGTGNYEQYF. The CDR3 region has the DNA TGTGCCAGCTCACCAGCTGGGACAGGGAACTACGAGCAGTACTTC.

This clone was detected ten times or more. This chain joins TRBV29-1 and TRBJ2-5; D is tentatively TRBD1 or TRBD2 (5 bases each). Germline V gene lookup returns CDR1 SQVTM and CDR2 ANQGSEA. This CDR3 contains 12 residues. V lost 7 bases to trimming and J lost 4 bases, with 13 bases between them. The CDR3, as DNA: TGCAGCGCTCTAAGGGGAGTAGAGACCCAGTACTTC. Translation: CSALRGVETQYF.

This clone was counted at least ten times. The chain joins TRBV6-4 to TRBJ2-1; 9 bases are shared with TRBD2. CDR3 length: 15 residues. The J segment lost 7 bases and the V segment lost 3 bases, leaving 7 bases of the junction unmatched. Germline V gene lookup returns CDR1 MRHNA and CDR2 SNTAGT. The DNA of the CDR3 is TGTGCCAGCAGTGAAGTAGCGGGAGTGGGAAATGAGCAGTTCTTC. Its translation: CASSEVAGVGNEQFF.

This clone was found many times. The chain links TRBV11-2 to TRBJ1-2; D is uncertain. There are 16 residues in the CDR3. The germline gives CDR1 SGHAT, CDR2 FQNNGV. V was pared by 4 bases and J by 3 bases, with 18 bases between. CDR3 nucleotide sequence: TGTGCCAGCAGCTCCTACATAACGCATCTCGACTATGGCTACACCTTC. This gives the protein CASSSYITHLDYGYTF.

This clone has ten or more counts. The CDR3 DNA reads as TGTGCCAGTAGCCGCCCGTCAGGCACAGATACGCAGTATTTT. Its translation: CASSRPSGTDTQYF. The chain joins TRBV19 to TRBJ2-3; D is unclear. V was pared by 6 bases and J by 1 base, with 11 bases between. Germline CDR1 and CDR2: LNHDA and SQIVND (reference sequence). The CDR3 sequence is 14 residues long.

Comment on this clone: This may arise from a read error, as a much more abundant clone is one base away. CDR3 bases: TGTGTCAGCAGCATAACCTCGTGGGAGACCCAGTACTTC. This codes for CVSSITSWETQYF. The chain recombines TRBV7-2 with TRBJ2-5; D is ambiguous. Germline loops: CDR1 SGHTA, CDR2 FQGNSA. This CDR3 is 13 amino acids long.

Concerning this clone itself: A much larger clone is a single base away; this may be a read error. The chain recombines TRBV5-4 with TRBJ2-3; possibly TRBD2 for D (5 bases). CDR1 and CDR2 (germline): SGHNT, YYREEE (reference sequence). The CDR3 is 16 residues long. The ends were cut back, 2 bases at V and 4 bases at J, with 17 bases in the middle. The CDR3 DNA follows: TGTGCCAGCAGCTTATGGCCCCTACTAGGTGCAGATACGCAGTATTTT. Translating gives CASSLWPLLGADTQYF.

This chain connects TRBV28 to TRBJ2-7; TRBD1 matches 8 bases. Germline CDR1 reads MDHEN; CDR2 reads SYDVKM. The J segment lost 1 base and the V segment lost 4 bases, leaving 0 bases of the junction unmatched. This CDR3 has 13 residues. CDR3 loop: CASSYRGSYEQYF. For the CDR3, the DNA is TGTGCCAGCAGTTACAGGGGGTCCTACGAGCAGTACTTC.

This clone was seen at least ten times. J is TRBJ1-2 and V is TRBV7-2, with TRBD1 identical over 7 bases. Germline V CDR1 and CDR2: SGHTA, FQGNSA. The V and J ends lost 3 bases and 3 bases, in that order; junction bases with no gene match: 1. The CDR3 extends over 13 amino acids. The CDR3 coding sequence is TGTGCCAGCAGCTTGACAGGGTACTATGGCTACACCTTC. Protein product: CASSLTGYYGYTF.

The V and J genes are TRBV12-3 or TRBV12-4 and TRBJ1-1; TRBD1 matches 8 bases. The CDR3 contains 14 residues. J was trimmed by 1 base and V by 7 bases; bases with no gene match: 5. CDR3 residues: CASILDRGNTEAFF. The CDR3 nucleotides read TGTGCCAGCATTCTAGACAGGGGGAACACTGAAGCTTTCTTT.

The chain has TRBV4-2 and TRBJ2-3, with 8 bases matching TRBD2. The germline V gene has CDR1 LGHNA and CDR2 YNFKEQ. With V trimmed by 0 bases and J by 6 bases, 14 bases remained unmatched. CDR3 length equals 18 residues. The CDR3 region is CASSQDRLSSGVGDTQYF. In nucleotides, the CDR3 is TGTGCCAGCAGCCAAGATCGACTTAGTAGCGGGGTTGGGGATACGCAGTATTTT.

This clone showed up just a few times. This sequence joins TRBV25-1 and TRBJ2-7, with D possibly TRBD2 on 7 matching bases. Between the trimmed V and J ends, which lost 6 bases and 3 bases, there was a span of 15 bases. In germline, CDR1 is MGHDK, CDR2 SYGVNS. CDR3 length: 14 amino acids. The CDR3 region is CASSYREGHYEQYF. For the CDR3, the DNA is TGTGCCAGCAGCTACAGGGAGGGGCACTACGAGCAGTACTTC.

This clone was counted ten times or more. The V gene is TRBV5-1, the J gene TRBJ2-7; TRBD1 is a possible D gene (6 bases). Germline CDR1 and CDR2: SGHRS and YFSETQ. CDR3 size: 12 residues. V was trimmed by 5 bases and J by 3 bases, leaving 9 bases between them. In nucleotides, the CDR3 is TGCGCCAGCAGGCAGGGGATCTACGAGCAGTACTTC. Translation gives CASRQGIYEQYF.

The chain joins TRBV30 to TRBJ1-2; 7 bases match TRBD1. This CDR3 region has 14 residues. V dropped 5 bases and J dropped 7; count of bases not matched to a gene: 13. Germline V lookup: CDR1 GTSNPN, CDR2 SVGIG (reference sequence). In DNA, the CDR3 is TGTGCCTGGTCCCGCAGGGACAGCATAGGTGGCTACACCTTC. Protein product: CAWSRRDSIGGYTF.

This clone was seen repeatedly, ten times or more. The CDR3 spells CASSEGDDTGELFF. The CDR3 DNA is TGTGCCAGTAGTGAAGGGGATGACACCGGGGAGCTGTTTTTT. V gene TRBV19 combines with J gene TRBJ2-2, with D maybe TRBD1 (5 bases). The CDR3 runs to 14 residues. Looked up from germline, CDR1 is LNHDA and CDR2 is SQIVND (reference sequence). The V end lost 5 bases, the J end lost 3 bases, and 10 bases lay between the germline ends. Complete variable domain (other parts from reference TRBV19 and TRBJ2-2): DGGITQSPKYLFRKEGQNVTLSCEQNLNHDAMYWYRQDPGQGLRLIYYSQIVNDFQKGDIAEGYSVSREKKESFPLTVTSAQKNPTAFYLCASSEGDDTGELFFGEGSRLTVL.

In regard to this clone: A read error may explain this, as a much larger clone is one base away. V is TRBV18 and J is TRBJ2-7; TRBD1 matches 9 bases. Germline V gene sequence: CDR1 KGHSH, CDR2 LQKENI. The CDR3 spans 13 residues. CDR3 loop: CASSRDRDYEHYF. The DNA for the CDR3 is TGTGCCAGCTCGCGGGACAGGGACTACGAGCATTACTTC.

Many counts were recorded for this clone. V and J are TRBV5-1 and TRBJ2-1; D call uncertain. Trimming removed 0 bases at V and 0 bases at J, with 4 bases between. Germline lookup yields CDR1 SGHRS and CDR2 YFSETQ. The CDR3 has 14 amino acids. This chain's CDR3 is CASSLDSSYNEQFF. The CDR3 DNA reads as TGCGCCAGCAGCTTGGACAGCTCCTACAATGAGCAGTTCTTC.

This clone was detected ten times or more. The chain carries TRBV12-3 or TRBV12-4 and TRBJ1-5; D remains unclear. The CDR3 contains 15 residues. Trimming left V 5 bases short and J 2 bases short, with 13 bases between. CDR3 DNA sequence: TGTGCCAGCAGTCCCAGTAGGGCGGGCAATCAGCCCCAGCATTTT. Translating it yields CASSPSRAGNQPQHF.

This clone was counted only a few times. The V call is TRBV28, the J call TRBJ2-7, with D unclear. The V gene lost 5 bases and the J gene lost 7 bases, with 12 bases spanning the gap. CDR1 is MDHEN, CDR2 SYDVKM, per germline. The CDR3 spans 12 residues. CDR3 bases: TGTGCCAGCAGTCAAGGTGTTAATGAGCAGTACTTC. Translated, it gives CASSQGVNEQYF.

This clone showed up many times. V gene TRBV6-2 or TRBV6-3 combines with J gene TRBJ2-1, with D possibly matching TRBD1 (6 bases). Between the trimmed V and J ends, which lost 5 bases and 5 bases, there was a span of 13 bases. The CDR3 extends over 14 amino acids. In germline, CDR1 is MNHEY, CDR2 SVGEGT. DNA of the CDR3: TGTGCCAGCAGTCTTGAGGGGGTAAACAATGAGCAGTTCTTC. It yields the protein CASSLEGVNNEQFF.